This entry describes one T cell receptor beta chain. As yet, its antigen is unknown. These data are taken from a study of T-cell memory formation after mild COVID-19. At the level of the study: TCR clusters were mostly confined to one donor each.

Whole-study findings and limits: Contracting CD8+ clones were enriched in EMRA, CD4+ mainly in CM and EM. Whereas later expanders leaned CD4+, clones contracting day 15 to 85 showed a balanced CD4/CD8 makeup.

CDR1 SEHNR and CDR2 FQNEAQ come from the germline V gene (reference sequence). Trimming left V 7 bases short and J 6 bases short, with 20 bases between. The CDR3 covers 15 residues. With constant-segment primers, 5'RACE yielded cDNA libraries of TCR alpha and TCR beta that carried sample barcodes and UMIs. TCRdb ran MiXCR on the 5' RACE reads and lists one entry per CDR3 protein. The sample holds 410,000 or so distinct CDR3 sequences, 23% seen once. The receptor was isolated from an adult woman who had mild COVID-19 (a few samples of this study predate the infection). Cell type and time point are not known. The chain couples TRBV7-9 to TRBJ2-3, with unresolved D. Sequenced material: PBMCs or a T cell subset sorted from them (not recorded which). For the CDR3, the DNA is TGTGCCAGCACCCTACGGCTTACCCCTCTGGATACGCAGTATTTT. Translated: CASTLRLTPLDTQYF.